Sequencing of this T cell receptor (beta chain) was carried out in a study of cytomegalovirus exposure and HLA in healthy donors. Study information: The roughly 700 first-cohort repertoires and the 110 or so validation repertoires shared the same platform, a later analysis reported.

Study-wide results and limits: According to a later analysis, TCR clusters from the first cohort tended to co-occur in the 120 or so validation repertoires. Among TCR beta chains, those listed as cytomegalovirus-associated numbered around 180. In vitro work confirmed that three CMV-associated chains recognize CMV antigens.

Some clones are missing from TCRdb's copy, which holds only in-frame ones; the method was immunoSEQ multiplex PCR. The sample yields 45,000 to 65,000 clones, approximately 89% seen once. This clone has a handful of counts. Its antigen remains unknown. V lost 4 bases and J lost 0, with 16 bases in between. There are 16 residues in the CDR3. Germline V gives CDR1 SGHRS, CDR2 YFSETQ. The sample was PBMCs. The receptor was derived from a woman under 30 in good health and CMV-seropositive. The J gene is TRBJ1-1, the V gene TRBV5-1, with D tentatively TRBD1 (5 bases). In nucleotides, the CDR3 is TGCGCCAGCAGCCTCGGAAGGGGCCGGGTGAACACTGAAGCTTTCTTT. Its protein product is CASSLGRGRVNTEAFF.